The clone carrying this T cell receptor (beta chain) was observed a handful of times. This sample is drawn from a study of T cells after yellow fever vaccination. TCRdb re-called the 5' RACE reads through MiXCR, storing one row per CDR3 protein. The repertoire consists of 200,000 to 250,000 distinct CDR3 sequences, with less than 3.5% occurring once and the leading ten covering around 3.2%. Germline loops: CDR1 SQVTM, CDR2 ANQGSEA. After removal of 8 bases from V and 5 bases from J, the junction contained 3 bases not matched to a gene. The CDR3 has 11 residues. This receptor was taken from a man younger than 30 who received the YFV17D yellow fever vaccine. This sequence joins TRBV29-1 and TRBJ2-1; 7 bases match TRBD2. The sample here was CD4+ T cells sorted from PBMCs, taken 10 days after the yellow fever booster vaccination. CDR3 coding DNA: TGCAGCTCTGGGGGGGACAATGAGCAGTTCTTC. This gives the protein CSSGGDNEQFF.